The text below deals with one T cell receptor beta chain. Its antigen is currently unknown. The data were obtained in a study of shared clonotypes between healthy human individuals. The overall study: A donor's plate count was three for CD4 naive and three for CD4 memory; CD8 naive had two and CD8 memory one.

Germline V CDR1 and CDR2: SNHLY, FYNNEI. The junction had 6 bases not matched to a gene; V was cut back by 6 bases and J by 0 bases. The CDR3 has 15 amino acids. Study-level findings and limits: Estimated clonotype richness was generally higher in naive than memory subsets. Clonotypes which were not shared had lower generation probabilities than clonotypes that all four donors shared.

Using immunoSEQ multiplex PCR, the repertoire was profiled, and TCRdb retains in-frame clones only, with some absent. The sample includes more than 1.2 million clones, approximately 98.5% seen only once; the top ten take under 0.45%. This chain connects TRBV2 to TRBJ2-3; TRBD1 aligns across 7 bases. This clonotype was obtained from a man aged 30 to 39 in good health. Sequencing was carried out using naive CD4+ T cells sorted from blood. Subset of the sample: CD45RA+ positively selected. The CDR3 reads CASRETGSSTDTQYF. The CDR3 DNA sequence: TGTGCCAGCAGGGAGACAGGGTCTAGCACAGATACGCAGTATTTT. Looking up the rest from reference TRBV2 and TRBJ2-3 gives the full variable domain: EPEVTQTPSHQVTQMGQEVILRCVPISNHLYFYWYRQILGQKVEFLVSFYNNEISEKSEIFDDQFSVERPDGSNFTLKIRSTKLEDSAMYFCASRETGSSTDTQYFGPGTRLTVL.